The clone carrying this TCR beta chain was seen more than once but under ten times. The CDR3 contains 13 residues. Trimming took 6 bases from V and 6 from J, leaving 14 bases between them. CDR1 and CDR2 (germline): LNHDA, SQIVND (reference sequence). Clones were sequenced by immunoSEQ multiplex PCR, and TCRdb holds only the in-frame ones, with some missing. This sample has about 400,000 clones; roughly 85% occur once, and the top ten carry about 2.1%. Participants' own reports of clinical history determined their cohort assignment. This specimen comes from a study of blood T cell repertoires in COVID-19. About the research overall: T cells, B-cell-depleted T cells, or PBMCs provided the cDNA or gDNA that served as material.

Sequenced sample: PBMCs or T cells enriched from blood (not recorded which). The J gene is TRBJ1-2, the V gene TRBV19; a possible D gene is TRBD1 (6 bases). This sequence originates from a young woman with acute COVID-19. This CDR3 is CASSRGRVDGYTF. As DNA, the CDR3 is TGTGCCAGTAGCAGGGGCCGTGTGGATGGCTACACCTTC.